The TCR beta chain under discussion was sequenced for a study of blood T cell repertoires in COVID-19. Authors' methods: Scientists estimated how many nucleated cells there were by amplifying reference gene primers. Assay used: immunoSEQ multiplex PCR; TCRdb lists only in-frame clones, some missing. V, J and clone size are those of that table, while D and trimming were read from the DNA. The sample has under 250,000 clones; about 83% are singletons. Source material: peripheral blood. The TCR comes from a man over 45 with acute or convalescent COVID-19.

DNA of the CDR3: TGCGCCAGCAGTGAGCTGGGCACGGGAAGGCGCTACGAGCAGTACTTC. As protein: CASSELGTGRRYEQYF. This chain links TRBV10-1 with TRBJ2-7, with D possibly being TRBD2 (5 bases). V lost 2 bases and J lost 3, with 17 bases in between. The V gene's germline CDR1 is WNHNN and CDR2 SYGVQD (reference sequence). The CDR3 length is 16 residues.